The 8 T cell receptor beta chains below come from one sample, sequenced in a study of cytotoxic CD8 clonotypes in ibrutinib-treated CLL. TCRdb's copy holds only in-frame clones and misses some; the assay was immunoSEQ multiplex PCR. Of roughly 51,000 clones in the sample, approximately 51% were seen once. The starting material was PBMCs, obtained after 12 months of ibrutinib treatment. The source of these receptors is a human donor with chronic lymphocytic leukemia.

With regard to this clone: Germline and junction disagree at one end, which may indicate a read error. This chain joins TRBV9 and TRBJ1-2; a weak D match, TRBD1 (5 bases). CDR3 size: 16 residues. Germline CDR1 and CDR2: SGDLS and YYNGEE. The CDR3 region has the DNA TGTGCCAGCAGTGTAGGACACAACGGCGCGGCTGGGGGCTACACCTTC. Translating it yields CASSVGHNGAAGGYTF.

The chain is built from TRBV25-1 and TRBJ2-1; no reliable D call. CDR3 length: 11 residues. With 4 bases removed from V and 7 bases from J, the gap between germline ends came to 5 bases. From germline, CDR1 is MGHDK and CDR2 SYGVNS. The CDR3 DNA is TGTGCCAGCAGTGCCGTAAATGAGCAGTTCTTC. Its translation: CASSAVNEQFF.

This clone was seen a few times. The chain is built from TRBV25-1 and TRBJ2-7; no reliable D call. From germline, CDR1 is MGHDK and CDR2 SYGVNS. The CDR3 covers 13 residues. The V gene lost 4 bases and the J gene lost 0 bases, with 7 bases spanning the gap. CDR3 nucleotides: TGTGCCAGCAGTGGCGACACCTCCTACGAGCAGTACTTC. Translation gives CASSGDTSYEQYF.

The DNA of the CDR3 is TGTGCCATCAGGGACGGAACCTACGAGCAGTACTTC. Protein sequence: CAIRDGTYEQYF. The genes are TRBV10-3 and TRBJ2-7, with D hard to call. Trimming pared 6 bases from V and 2 bases from J, leaving 8 bases between. Per germline, CDR1 ENHRY and CDR2 SYGVKD. This CDR3 contains 12 residues.

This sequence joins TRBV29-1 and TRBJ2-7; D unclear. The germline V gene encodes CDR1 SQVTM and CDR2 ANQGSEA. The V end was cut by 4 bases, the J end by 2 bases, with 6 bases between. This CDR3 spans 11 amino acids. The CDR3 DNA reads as TGCAGCGTTGCCCATGCCTACGAGCAGTACTTC. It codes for CSVAHAYEQYF.

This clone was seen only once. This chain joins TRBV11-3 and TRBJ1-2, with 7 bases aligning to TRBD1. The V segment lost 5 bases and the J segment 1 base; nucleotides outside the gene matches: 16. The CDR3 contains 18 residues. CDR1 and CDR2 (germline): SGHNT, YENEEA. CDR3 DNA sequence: TGTGCCAGCAGCCCTAGGGGTTTCGGTGCAGGGGGTAACTATGGCTACACCTTC. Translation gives CASSPRGFGAGGNYGYTF.

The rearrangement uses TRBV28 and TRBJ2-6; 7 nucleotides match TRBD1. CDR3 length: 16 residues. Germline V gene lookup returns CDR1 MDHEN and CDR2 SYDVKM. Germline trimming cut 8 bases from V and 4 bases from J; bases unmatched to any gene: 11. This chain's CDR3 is CASADTGAGGANVLTF. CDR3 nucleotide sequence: TGTGCCAGCGCGGATACAGGGGCAGGGGGGGCCAACGTCCTGACTTTC.

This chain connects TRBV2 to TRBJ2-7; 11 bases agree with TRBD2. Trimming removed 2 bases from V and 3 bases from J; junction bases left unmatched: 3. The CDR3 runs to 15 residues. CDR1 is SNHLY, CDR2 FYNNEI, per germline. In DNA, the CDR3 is TGTGCCAGCAGTGAACCAGGGACTAGCGGCTACGAGCAGTACTTC. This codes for CASSEPGTSGYEQYF.